This T cell receptor beta chain emerged from a study of PD-1 blockade in classical Hodgkin lymphoma. About this clone itself: As yet, its antigen is unknown.

Study conclusions and caveats: Researchers reported that CD4+ TCR diversity, though not CD8+, rose significantly by C4D1.

As for time point: cycle 4 day 1 (C4D1), after less than 7 weeks of nivolumab. All trial patients relapsed after autologous stem cell transplantation. The CDR3 totals 16 residues. The V gene lost 4 bases and the J gene lost 2 bases, with 19 bases spanning the gap. CDR1 and CDR2 (germline): SGDLS, YYNGEE. Sequenced by immunoSEQ multiplex PCR; TCRdb stores in-frame clones only, minus some. The sample contains 90,000 to 100,000 clones, around four fifths of which appear only once. The sample in question was peripheral blood mononuclear cells (PBMCs), obtained before the fourth cycle of nivolumab. The rearrangement uses TRBV9 and TRBJ2-7, with D possibly called TRBD1 or TRBD2 (5 bases each). The TCR sequence derives from a human donor with classical Hodgkin lymphoma. CDR3 nucleotide sequence: TGTGCCAGCAGCCTACTTCCGGGACCCGAAGCCTACGAGCAGTACTTC. Amino acid sequence: CASSLLPGPEAYEQYF.